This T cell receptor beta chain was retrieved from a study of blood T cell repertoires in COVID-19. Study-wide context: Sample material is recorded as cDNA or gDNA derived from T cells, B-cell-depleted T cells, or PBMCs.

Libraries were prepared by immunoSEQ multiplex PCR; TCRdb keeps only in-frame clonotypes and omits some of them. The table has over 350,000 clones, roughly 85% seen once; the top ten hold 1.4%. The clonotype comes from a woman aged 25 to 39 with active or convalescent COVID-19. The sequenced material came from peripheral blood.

CDR3 sequence (DNA): TGTGCCACCAGTGATTCCACCCCACCTAGCGGGAGGTCTAATGAGCAGTTCTTC. Protein sequence: CATSDSTPPSGRSNEQFF. V and J are TRBV24-1 and TRBJ2-1; TRBD2 matches 11 bases. V dropped 2 bases and J dropped 7; count of bases not matched to a gene: 12. Germline lookup yields CDR1 KGHDR and CDR2 SFDVKD. The length of the CDR3 is 18 residues.